Detailed here is one TCR beta chain. What it binds is unknown. The data were taken from a study of T-cell reconstitution after alpha-beta-depleted transplantation in children. The V end was cut by 1 base, the J end by 5 bases, with 12 bases between. This CDR3 contains 15 residues. Germline assignment: CDR1 SGHTA and CDR2 FQGNSA. Whole-study results and caveats: Reported findings indicate that, about two months after transplant, alpha-beta T cells came from several hundred expanded clones, which were derived from non-depleted graft cells. Some patients showed high day-60 TCRbeta diversity, which derived from surviving recipient T cells and thymic progenitors. T-cell counts and diversity were attributed mostly to newly produced T cells one year after transplant.

Unique molecular identifiers were built into the TCRbeta library. TCRdb re-called the PCR reads through MiXCR, storing one row per CDR3 protein. The data hold hundreds of thousands of distinct CDR3 sequences, with around 15% observed a single time. The chain combines TRBV7-2 with TRBJ2-1, with a weak D call TRBD2 (5 bases). Here the sequenced sample was PBMCs, mostly from graft donor cells, taken 360 days after TCRalphabeta/CD19-depleted stem cell transplant. The sequence was collected from a boy under three years old who had a stem cell transplant for Wiskott-Aldrich syndrome, so the T cells may come from the graft donor. CDR3 loop: CASSLEHGLNNEQFF. Written as DNA, the CDR3 is TGTGCCAGCAGCTTAGAACACGGACTGAACAATGAGCAGTTCTTC.